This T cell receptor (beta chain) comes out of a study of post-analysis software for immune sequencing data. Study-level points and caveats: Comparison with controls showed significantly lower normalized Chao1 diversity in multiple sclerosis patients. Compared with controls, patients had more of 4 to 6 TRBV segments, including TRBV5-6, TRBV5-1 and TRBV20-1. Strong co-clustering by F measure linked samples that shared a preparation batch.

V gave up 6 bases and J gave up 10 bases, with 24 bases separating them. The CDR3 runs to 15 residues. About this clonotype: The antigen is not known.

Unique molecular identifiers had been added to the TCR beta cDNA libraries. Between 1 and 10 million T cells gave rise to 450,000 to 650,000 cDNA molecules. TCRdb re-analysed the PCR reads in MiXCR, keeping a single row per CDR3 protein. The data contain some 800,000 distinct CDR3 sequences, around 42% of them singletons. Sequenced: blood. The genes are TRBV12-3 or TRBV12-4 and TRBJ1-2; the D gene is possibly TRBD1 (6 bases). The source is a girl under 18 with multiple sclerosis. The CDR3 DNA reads TGTGCCAGCAGCCAGGTGGGGGCTGGGCCTAGGGACTACACCTTC. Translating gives CASSQVGAGPRDYTF.